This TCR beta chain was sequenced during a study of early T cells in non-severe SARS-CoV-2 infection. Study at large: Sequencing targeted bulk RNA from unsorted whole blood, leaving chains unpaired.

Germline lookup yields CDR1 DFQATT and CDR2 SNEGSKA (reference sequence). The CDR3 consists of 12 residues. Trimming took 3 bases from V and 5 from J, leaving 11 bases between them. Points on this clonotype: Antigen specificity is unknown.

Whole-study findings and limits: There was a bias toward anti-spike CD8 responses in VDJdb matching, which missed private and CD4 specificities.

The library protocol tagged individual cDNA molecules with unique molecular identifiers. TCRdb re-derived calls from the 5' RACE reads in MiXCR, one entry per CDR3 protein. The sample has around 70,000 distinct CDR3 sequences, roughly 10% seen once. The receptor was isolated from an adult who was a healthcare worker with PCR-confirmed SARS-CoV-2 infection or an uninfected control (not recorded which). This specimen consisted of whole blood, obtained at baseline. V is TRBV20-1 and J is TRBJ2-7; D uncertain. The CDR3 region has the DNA TGCAGTGCTAGCCCAGGTCGGAACGAGCAGTACTTC. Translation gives CSASPGRNEQYF.